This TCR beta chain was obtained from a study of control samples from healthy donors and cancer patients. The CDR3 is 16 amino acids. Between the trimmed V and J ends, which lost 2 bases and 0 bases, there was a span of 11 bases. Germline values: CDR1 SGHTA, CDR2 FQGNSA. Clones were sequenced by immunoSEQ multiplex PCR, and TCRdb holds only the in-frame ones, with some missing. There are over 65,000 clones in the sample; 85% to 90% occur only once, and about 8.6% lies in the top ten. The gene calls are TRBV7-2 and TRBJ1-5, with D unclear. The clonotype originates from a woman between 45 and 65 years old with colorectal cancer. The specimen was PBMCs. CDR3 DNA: TGTGCCAGCAGCTTAACGGGCAGTTATAGCAATCAGCCCCAGCATTTT. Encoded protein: CASSLTGSYSNQPQHF.